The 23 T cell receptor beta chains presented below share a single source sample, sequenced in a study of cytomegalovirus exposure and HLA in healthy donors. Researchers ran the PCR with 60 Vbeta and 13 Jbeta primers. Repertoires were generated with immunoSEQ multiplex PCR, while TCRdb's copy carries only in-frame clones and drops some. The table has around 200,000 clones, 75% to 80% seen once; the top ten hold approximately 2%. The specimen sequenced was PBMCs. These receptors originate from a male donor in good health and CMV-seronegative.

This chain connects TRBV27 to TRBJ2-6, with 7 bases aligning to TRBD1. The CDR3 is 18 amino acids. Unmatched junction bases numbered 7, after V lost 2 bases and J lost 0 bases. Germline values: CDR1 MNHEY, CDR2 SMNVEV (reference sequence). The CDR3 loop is CASSLRDSSISGANVLTF. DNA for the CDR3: TGTGCCAGCAGTTTACGGGACAGCTCCATCTCTGGGGCCAACGTCCTGACTTTC.

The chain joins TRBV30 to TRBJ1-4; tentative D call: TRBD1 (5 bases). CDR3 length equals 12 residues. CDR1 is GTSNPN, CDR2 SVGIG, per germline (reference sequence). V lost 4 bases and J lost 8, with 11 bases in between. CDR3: CAWTQGKEKLFF. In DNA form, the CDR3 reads TGTGCCTGGACCCAGGGTAAAGAAAAACTGTTTTTT.

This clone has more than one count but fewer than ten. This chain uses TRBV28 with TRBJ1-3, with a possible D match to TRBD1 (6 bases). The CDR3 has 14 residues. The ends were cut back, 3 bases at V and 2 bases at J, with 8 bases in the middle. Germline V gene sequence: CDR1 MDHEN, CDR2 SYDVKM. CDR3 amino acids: CASSFQGPGNTIYF. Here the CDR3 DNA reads TGTGCCAGCAGTTTTCAGGGGCCTGGAAACACCATATATTTT.

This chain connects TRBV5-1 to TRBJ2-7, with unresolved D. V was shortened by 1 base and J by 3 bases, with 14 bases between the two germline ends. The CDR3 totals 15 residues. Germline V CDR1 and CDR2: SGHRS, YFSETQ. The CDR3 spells CASSLSAGFRYEQYF. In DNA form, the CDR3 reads TGCGCCAGCAGCTTGTCTGCCGGGTTTCGCTACGAGCAGTACTTC.

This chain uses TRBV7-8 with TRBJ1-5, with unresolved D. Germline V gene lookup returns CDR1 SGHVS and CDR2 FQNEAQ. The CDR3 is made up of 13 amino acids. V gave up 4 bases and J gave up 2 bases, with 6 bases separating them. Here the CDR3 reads CASSSQGNQPQHF. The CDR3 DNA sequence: TGTGCCAGCAGCTCGCAGGGCAATCAGCCCCAGCATTTT.

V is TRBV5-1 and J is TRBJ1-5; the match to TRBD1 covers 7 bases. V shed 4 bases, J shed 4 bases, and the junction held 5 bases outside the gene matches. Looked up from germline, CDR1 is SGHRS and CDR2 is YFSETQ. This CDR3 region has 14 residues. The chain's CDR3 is CASSPGQDNQPQHF. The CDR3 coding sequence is TGCGCCAGCAGCCCCGGACAGGATAATCAGCCCCAGCATTTT.

CDR3 coding DNA: TGTGCCATCAGTGAGGTGGGAGCGGGGGGGCCGCCCGAGACCCAGTACTTC. It is translated as CAISEVGAGGPPETQYF. The chain combines TRBV10-3 with TRBJ2-5, with 10 bases identical to TRBD2. Germline V CDR1 and CDR2: ENHRY, SYGVKD. The CDR3 has 17 amino acids. V shed 2 bases, J shed 5 bases, and the junction held 11 bases outside the gene matches.

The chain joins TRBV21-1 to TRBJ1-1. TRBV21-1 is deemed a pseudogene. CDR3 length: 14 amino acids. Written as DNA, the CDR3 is TGTGCCAGCAGCCAAAAGCGTATTGATAATGAAGCTTTCTTT. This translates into CASSQKRIDNEAFF.

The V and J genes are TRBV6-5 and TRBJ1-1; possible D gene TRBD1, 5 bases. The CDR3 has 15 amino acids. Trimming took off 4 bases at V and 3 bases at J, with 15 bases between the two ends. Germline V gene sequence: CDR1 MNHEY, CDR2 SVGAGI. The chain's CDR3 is CASSSPRGSDTEAFF. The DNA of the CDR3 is TGTGCCAGCAGTTCCCCCCGGGGGAGCGACACTGAAGCTTTCTTT.

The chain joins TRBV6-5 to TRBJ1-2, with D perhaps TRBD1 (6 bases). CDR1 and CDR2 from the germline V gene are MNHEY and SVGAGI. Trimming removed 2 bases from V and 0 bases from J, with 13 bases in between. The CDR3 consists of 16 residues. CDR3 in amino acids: CASSYLGNRANYGYTF. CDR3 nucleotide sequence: TGTGCCAGCAGTTACCTCGGTAACAGGGCTAACTATGGCTACACCTTC.

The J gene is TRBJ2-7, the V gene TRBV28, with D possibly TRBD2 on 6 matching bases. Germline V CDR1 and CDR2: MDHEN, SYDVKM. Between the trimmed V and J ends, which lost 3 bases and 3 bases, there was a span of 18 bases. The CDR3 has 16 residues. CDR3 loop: CASSLRRVGRLYEQYF. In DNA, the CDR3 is TGTGCCAGCAGTTTGCGTCGGGTCGGGAGACTCTACGAGCAGTACTTC.

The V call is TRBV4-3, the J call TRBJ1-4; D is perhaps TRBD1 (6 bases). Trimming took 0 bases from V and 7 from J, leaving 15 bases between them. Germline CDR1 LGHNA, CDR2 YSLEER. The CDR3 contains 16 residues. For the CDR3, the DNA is TGCGCCAGCAGCCAAGATAAGAGCGGCAGGGGTGAAAAACTGTTTTTT. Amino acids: CASSQDKSGRGEKLFF.

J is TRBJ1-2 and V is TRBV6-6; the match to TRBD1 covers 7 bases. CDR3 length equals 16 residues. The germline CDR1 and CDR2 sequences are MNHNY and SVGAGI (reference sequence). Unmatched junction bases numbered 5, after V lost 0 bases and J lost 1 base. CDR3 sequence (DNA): TGTGCCAGCAGTTACTCGACAGGGACATATAACTATGGCTACACCTTC. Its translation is CASSYSTGTYNYGYTF.

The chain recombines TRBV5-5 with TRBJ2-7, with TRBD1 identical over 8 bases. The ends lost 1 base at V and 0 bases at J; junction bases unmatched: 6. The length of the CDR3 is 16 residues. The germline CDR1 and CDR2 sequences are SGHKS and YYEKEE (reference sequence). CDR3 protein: CASSLSQGASSYEQYF. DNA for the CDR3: TGTGCCAGCAGCTTGTCGCAGGGGGCGAGCTCCTACGAGCAGTACTTC.

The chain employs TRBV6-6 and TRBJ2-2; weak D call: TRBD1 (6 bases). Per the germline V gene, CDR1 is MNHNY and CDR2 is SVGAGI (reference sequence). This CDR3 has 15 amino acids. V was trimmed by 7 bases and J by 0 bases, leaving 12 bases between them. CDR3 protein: CASKTGTTNTGELFF. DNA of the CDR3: TGTGCCAGCAAGACCGGGACAACGAACACCGGGGAGCTGTTTTTT.

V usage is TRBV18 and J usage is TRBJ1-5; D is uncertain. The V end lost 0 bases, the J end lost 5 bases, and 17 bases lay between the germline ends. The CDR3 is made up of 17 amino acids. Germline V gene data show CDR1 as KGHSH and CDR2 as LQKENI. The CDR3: CASSPPTGSGGDQPQHF. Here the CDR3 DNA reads TGTGCCAGCTCACCACCTACGGGCTCCGGAGGTGATCAGCCCCAGCATTTT.

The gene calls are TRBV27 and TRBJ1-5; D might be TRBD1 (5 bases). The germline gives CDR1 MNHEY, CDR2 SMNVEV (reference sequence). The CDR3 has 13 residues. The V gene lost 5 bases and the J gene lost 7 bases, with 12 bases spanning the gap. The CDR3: CASSGGARQPQHF. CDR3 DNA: TGTGCCAGCAGTGGAGGGGCGCGACAGCCCCAGCATTTT.

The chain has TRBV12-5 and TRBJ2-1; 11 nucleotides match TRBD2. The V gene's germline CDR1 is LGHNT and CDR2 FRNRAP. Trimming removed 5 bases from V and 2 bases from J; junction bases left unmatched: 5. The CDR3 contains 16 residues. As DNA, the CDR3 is TGTGCTAGTGGTGACGTAGCGGGGGGGCCCTACAATGAGCAGTTCTTC. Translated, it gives CASGDVAGGPYNEQFF.

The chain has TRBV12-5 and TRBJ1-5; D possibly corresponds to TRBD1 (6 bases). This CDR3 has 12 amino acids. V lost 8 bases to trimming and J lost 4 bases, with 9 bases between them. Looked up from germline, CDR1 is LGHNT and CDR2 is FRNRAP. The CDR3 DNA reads TGTGCTAGTAGGCAGGGGAATCAGCCCCAGCATTTT. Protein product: CASRQGNQPQHF.

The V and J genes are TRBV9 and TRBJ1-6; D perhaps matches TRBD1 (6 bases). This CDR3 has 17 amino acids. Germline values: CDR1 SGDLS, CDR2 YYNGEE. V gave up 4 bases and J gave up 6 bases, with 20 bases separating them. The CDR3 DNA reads TGTGCCAGCAGCCCACATAGCCGGGGACACCCTAATTCACCCCTCCACTTT. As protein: CASSPHSRGHPNSPLHF.

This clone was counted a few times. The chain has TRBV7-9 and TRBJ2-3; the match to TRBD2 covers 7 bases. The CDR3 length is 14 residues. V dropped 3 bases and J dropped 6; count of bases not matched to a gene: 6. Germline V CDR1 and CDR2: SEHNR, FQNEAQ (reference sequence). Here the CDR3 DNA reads TGTGCCAGCAGCTTGGGCGGGAGTATGGATACGCAGTATTTT. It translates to CASSLGGSMDTQYF. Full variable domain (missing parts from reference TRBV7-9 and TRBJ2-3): DTGVSQNPRHKITKRGQNVTFRCDPISEHNRLYWYRQTLGQGPEFLTYFQNEAQLEKSRLLSDRFSAERPKGSFSTLEIQRTEQGDSAMYLCASSLGGSMDTQYFGPGTRLTVL.

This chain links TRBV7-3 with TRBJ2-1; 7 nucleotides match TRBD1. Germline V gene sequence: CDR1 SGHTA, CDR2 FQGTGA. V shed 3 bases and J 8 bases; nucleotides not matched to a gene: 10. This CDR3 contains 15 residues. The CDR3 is CASSLTGFAADEQFF. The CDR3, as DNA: TGTGCCAGCAGCTTGACAGGGTTTGCGGCCGATGAGCAGTTCTTC.

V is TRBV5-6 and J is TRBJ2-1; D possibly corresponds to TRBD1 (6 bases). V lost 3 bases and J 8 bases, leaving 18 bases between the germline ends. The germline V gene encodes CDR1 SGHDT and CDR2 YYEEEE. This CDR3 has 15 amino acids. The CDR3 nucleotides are TGTGCCAGCAGCTCCGGAATTGGACAGTTCCATGAGCAGTTCTTC. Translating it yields CASSSGIGQFHEQFF.